A selection of T cell receptor beta chains follows, all from one sample in a study of PD-1 blockade in classical Hodgkin lymphoma. Clones were read by immunoSEQ multiplex PCR, and TCRdb kept only the in-frame ones, dropping some. Of about 41,000 clones in the sample, 76% were seen once. Sequenced material: peripheral blood mononuclear cells (PBMCs), taken at baseline. The receptors come from a human donor with classical Hodgkin lymphoma. CDR3s include the opening cysteine and the closing phenylalanine or tryptophan. D genes are given only for firm matches. Not every row has a clone size; where given, it reads once, few, many or a size class.

>-|TRBJ2-3|few|TRBV4-1
TGCGCCAGCAGCCTTACAGATACGCAGTATTTT
CASSLTDTQYF
>-|TRBJ1-1|-|TRBV18
TGTGCCAGCTCACGGCCAGTGAACACTGAAGCTTTCTTT
CASSRPVNTEAFF
>-|TRBJ2-1|once|TRBV19
TGTGCCAGTAGCGCTCGAGGGACCCCCGGTTGGCAGTTCTTC
CASSARGTPGWQFF
>TRBD1|TRBJ2-7|-|TRBV7-2
TGTGCCAGCAGCTTATCGGGGACAGGAGAGTACGAGCAGTACTTC
CASSLSGTGEYEQYF
>-|TRBJ2-3|-|TRBV28
TGTGCCAGCAGTTTATCCACTAGGGGGGCAGATACGCAGTATTTT
CASSLSTRGADTQYF
>TRBD2|TRBJ2-7|-|TRBV6-5
TGTGCCACCACTAGCGTAACCTACGAGCAGTACTTC
CATTSVTYEQYF
>-|TRBJ2-2|-|TRBV7-2
TGTGCCAGCAGCTTGAAAGGGGCGGCCGGGGAGCTGTTTTTT
CASSLKGAAGELFF
>-|TRBJ2-3|-|TRBV7-2
TGTGCCAGCAGCCCTGGATTAGGAACAGATACGCAGTATTTT
CASSPGLGTDTQYF
>-|TRBJ1-3|-|TRBV5-1
TGCGCCAGCAGTCCGGCGACAGTTTCCTCTGGAAACACCATATATTTT
CASSPATVSSGNTIYF
>-|TRBJ1-2|-|TRBV19
TGTGCCAGCCGGGTCCAGGGCTGGAACTATGGCTACACCTTC
CASRVQGWNYGYTF
>TRBD2|TRBJ2-2|-|TRBV7-3
TGTGCCAGCAGTCAACAAGGGACTAGCGGGAGGACCGGGGAGCTGTTTTTT
CASSQQGTSGRTGELFF
>TRBD1|TRBJ1-2|-|TRBV2
TGTGCCAGCAGCCCCGACAGGGAAAGGGCTGGCTATGGCTACACCTTC
CASSPDRERAGYGYTF
>-|TRBJ2-1|-|TRBV7-9
TGTGCCAGCAGCTTAAACCACCTAGCGAAACACAATGAGCAGTTCTTC
CASSLNHLAKHNEQFF
>TRBD2|TRBJ2-2|-|TRBV27
TGTGCCAGCAGGTTCCGCGGGAGGGCGAACACCGGGGAGCTGTTTTTT
CASRFRGRANTGELFF
>TRBD2|TRBJ2-5|-|TRBV5-6
TGTGCCAGCAGCTCGTATGGGGGAGGGGAGACCCAGTACTTC
CASSSYGGGETQYF
>TRBD2|TRBJ2-7|-|TRBV30
TGTGCCTGGAGCCGACTAGCGTCCTACGAGCAGTACTTC
CAWSRLASYEQYF